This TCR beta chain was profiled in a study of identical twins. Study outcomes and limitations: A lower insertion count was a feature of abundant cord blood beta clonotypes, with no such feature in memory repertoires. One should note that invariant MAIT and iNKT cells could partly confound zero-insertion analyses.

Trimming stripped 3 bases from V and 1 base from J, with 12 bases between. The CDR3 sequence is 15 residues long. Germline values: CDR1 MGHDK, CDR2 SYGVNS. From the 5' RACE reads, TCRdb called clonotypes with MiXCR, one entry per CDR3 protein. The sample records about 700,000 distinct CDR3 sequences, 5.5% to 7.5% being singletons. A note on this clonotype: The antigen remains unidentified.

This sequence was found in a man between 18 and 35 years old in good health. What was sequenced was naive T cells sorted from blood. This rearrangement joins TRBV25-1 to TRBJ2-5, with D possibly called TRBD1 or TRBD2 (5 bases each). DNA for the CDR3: TGTGCCAGCAGTGAGGGTGAGGGGCCCCAAGAGACCCAGTACTTC. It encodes CASSEGEGPQETQYF.